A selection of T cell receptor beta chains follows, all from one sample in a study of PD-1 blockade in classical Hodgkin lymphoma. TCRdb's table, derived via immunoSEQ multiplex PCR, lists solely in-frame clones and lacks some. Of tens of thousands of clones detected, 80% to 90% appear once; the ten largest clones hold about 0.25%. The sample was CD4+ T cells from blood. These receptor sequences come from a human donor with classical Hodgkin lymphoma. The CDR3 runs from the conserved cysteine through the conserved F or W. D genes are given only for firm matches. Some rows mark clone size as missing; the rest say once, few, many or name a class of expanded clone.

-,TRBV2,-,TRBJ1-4,TGTGCCAGCAGTTACGGGGCAGCATCAACTAATGAAAAACTGTTTTTT,CASSYGAASTNEKLFF
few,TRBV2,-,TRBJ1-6,TGTGCCAGCAGGGAGGACAGCCAGCAGTCACCCCTCCACTTT,CASREDSQQSPLHF
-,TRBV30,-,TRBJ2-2,TGTGCCTGGAGGGGTGGCAGGTTTCAGGGGCCCACCGGGGAGCTGTTTTTT,CAWRGGRFQGPTGELFF
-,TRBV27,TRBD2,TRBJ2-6,TGTGCCAGCAGAGCCCTAGCGGGGTTTTCAGGGGCCAACGTCCTGACTTTC,CASRALAGFSGANVLTF
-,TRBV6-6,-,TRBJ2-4,TGTGCCAGCAGTTACTCTCAGGCCGGGGCGGGCATTCAGTACTTC,CASSYSQAGAGIQYF
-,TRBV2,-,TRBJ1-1,TGTGCCAGCAACCTGCGGTCAGGACAAGACCTGATGAACACTGAAGCTTTCTTT,CASNLRSGQDLMNTEAFF
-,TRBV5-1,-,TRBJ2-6,TGCGCCAGCAGCTTGGGGGTGGGGGCGAGCTCTGGGGCCAACGTCCTGACTTTC,CASSLGVGASSGANVLTF
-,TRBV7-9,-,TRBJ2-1,TGTGCCAGCAGCTTGTGGAGCGGAGGTGAGGTGAGAAATGAGCAGTTCTTC,CASSLWSGGEVRNEQFF
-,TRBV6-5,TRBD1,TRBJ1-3,TGTGCCAGCGGGAATACAGGGGCTTCTGGAAACACCATATATTTT,CASGNTGASGNTIYF
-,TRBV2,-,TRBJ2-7,TGTGCCAGCAGTGCCCGGGGTCGGAGGGAGCAGTACTTC,CASSARGRREQYF
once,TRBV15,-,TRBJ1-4,TGTGCCACCAGCATTTTAATGCTCCGGGAGGATGAAAAACTGTTTTTT,CATSILMLREDEKLFF
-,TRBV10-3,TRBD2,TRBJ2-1,TGTGCCATCAGTCCCGGGGGGACGTCGTATTATGAGCAGTTCTTC,CAISPGGTSYYEQFF
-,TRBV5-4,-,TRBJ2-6,TGTGCCAGCCATGACAGGATCGCGGGGGCCAACGTCCTGACTTTC,CASHDRIAGANVLTF
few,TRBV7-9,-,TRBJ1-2,TGTGCCAGCAGCTTAGAGCGGGAATCCTATGGCTACACCTTC,CASSLERESYGYTF
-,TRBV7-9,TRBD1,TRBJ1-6,TGTGCCAGCAGCTTAAACCGCGGGACAGGACCACGTGTGAGGTCACCCCTCCACTTT,CASSLNRGTGPRVRSPLHF
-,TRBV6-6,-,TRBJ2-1,TGTGCCAGCAGCCCCTTGGGGCGGGCCTACAATGAGCAGTTCTTC,CASSPLGRAYNEQFF
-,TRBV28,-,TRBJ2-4,TGTGCCAGCAGTATGGACAGCTTAAACATTCAGTACTTC,CASSMDSLNIQYF
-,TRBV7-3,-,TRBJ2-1,TGTGCCAGCAGCCCGGGTAGGAACAATGAGCAGTTCTTC,CASSPGRNNEQFF
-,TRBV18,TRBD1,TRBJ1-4,TGTGCCAGCTCAAACAGGGGGAAGGAGGAAAAACTGTTTTTT,CASSNRGKEEKLFF
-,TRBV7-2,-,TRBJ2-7,TGTGCCAGCAGCTTTACCAGTTCCTACGAGCAGTACTTC,CASSFTSSYEQYF
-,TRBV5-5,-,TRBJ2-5,TGTGCCAGCAGCCACAGCGGCCGTAGCGGTCAAGAGACCCAGTACTTC,CASSHSGRSGQETQYF
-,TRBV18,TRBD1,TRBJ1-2,TGTGCCAGCTCACCCACAGGGGAATATGGCTACACCTTC,CASSPTGEYGYTF
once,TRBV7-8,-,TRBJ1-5,TGTGCCAGCAGCTTACGGGGAAAAGGGCGAGATCAGCCCCAGCATTTT,CASSLRGKGRDQPQHF
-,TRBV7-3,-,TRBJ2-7,TGTGCCAGCAGCTTAGGAGGATGGGCCCATCAGTACTTC,CASSLGGWAHQYF
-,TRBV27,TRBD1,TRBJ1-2,TGTGCCAGCAGCCCTACAGGGGAAAGCTATGGCTACACCTTC,CASSPTGESYGYTF
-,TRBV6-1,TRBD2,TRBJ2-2,TGTGCCAGCAGTGAAGCGGCGGGGGGGGGCACCGGGGAGCTGTTTTTT,CASSEAAGGGTGELFF
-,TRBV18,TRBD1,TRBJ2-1,TGTGCCAGCTCACCACAGACAGGGGGCAAGGGCAATGAGCAGTTCTTC,CASSPQTGGKGNEQFF
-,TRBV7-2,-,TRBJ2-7,TGTGCCAGCAGCTTAGAATTAGGGGAATACGAGCAGTACTTC,CASSLELGEYEQYF